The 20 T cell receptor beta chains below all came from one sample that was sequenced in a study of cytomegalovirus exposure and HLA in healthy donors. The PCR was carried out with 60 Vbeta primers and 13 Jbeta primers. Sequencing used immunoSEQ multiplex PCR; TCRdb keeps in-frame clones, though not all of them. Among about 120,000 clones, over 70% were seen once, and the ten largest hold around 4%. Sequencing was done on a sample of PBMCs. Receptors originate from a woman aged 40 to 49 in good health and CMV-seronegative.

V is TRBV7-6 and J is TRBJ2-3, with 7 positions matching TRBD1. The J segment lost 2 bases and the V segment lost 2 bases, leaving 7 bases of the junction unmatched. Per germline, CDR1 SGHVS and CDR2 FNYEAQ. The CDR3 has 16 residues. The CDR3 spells CASSLPDRVVTDTQYF. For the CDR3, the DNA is TGTGCCAGCAGCTTACCCGACAGGGTGGTCACAGATACGCAGTATTTT. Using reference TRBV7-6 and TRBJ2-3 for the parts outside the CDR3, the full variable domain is GAGVSQSPRYKVTKRGQDVALRCDPISGHVSLYWYRQALGQGPEFLTYFNYEAQQDKSGLPNDRFSAERPEGSISTLTIQRTEQRDSAMYRCASSLPDRVVTDTQYFGPGTRLTVL.

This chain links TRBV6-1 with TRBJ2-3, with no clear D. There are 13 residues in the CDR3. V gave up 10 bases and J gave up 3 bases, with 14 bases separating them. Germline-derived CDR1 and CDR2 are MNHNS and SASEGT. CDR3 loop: CATGNGQTDTQYF. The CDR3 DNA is TGTGCCACTGGTAATGGGCAGACAGATACGCAGTATTTT.

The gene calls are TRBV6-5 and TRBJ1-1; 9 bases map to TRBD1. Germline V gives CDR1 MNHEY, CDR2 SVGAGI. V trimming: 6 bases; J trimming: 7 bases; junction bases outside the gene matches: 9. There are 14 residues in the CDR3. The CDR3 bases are TGTGCCAGCAGGGGGCCGGGACAGGGTCATGAAGCTTTCTTT. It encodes CASRGPGQGHEAFF.

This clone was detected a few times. For the CDR3, the DNA is TGTGCCAGCAGCCAGGGGGGAGATACGCAGTATTTT. This codes for CASSQGGDTQYF. The rearrangement joins TRBV14 to TRBJ2-3, with a tentative D call TRBD2 (6 bases). Germline-derived CDR1 and CDR2 are SGHDN and FVKESK. The CDR3 has 12 amino acids. V lost 3 bases and J lost 5, with 6 bases in between.

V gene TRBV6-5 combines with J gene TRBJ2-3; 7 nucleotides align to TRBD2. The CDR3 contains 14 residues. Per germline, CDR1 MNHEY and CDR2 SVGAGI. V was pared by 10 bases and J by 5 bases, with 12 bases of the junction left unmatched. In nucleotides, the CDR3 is TGTGCCACAACCTGGCGGGAGACGGTAGATACGCAGTATTTT. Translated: CATTWRETVDTQYF.

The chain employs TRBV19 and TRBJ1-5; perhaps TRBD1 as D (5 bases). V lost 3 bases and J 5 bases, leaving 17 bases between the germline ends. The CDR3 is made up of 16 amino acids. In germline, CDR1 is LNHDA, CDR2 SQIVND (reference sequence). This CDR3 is CASSIDNRTPYQPQHF. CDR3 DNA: TGTGCCAGTAGTATCGACAACAGGACCCCCTATCAGCCCCAGCATTTT.

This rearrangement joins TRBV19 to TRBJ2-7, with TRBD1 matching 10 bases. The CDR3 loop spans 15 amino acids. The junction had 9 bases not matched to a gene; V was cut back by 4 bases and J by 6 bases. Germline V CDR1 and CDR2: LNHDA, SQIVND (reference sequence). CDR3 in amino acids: CASSSGTGVSSEQYF. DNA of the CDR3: TGTGCCAGTAGTAGCGGGACAGGGGTATCTAGCGAGCAGTACTTC.

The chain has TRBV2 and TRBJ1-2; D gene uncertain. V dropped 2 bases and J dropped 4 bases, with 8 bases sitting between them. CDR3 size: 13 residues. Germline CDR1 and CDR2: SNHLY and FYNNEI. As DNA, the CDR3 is TGTGCCAGCAGTGAACAAGCGGTCTATGGCTACACCTTC. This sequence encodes CASSEQAVYGYTF.

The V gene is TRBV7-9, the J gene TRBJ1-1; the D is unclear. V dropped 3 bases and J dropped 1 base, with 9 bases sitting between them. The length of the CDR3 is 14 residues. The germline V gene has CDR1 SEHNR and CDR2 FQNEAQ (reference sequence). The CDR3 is CASSLFEANTEAFF. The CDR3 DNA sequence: TGTGCCAGCAGCTTGTTTGAGGCGAACACTGAAGCTTTCTTT.

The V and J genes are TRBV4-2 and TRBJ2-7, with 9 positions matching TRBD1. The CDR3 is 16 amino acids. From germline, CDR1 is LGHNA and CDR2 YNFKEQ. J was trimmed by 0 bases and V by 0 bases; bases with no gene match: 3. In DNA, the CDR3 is TGTGCCAGCAGCCAAGATTACAGGGGGCACTCCTACGAGCAGTACTTC. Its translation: CASSQDYRGHSYEQYF.

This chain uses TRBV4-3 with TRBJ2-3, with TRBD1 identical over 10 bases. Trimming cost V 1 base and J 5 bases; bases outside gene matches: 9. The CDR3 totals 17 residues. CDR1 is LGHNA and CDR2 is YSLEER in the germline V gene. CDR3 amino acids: CASSQARGTGVRDTQYF. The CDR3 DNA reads TGCGCCAGCAGCCAAGCCCGCGGGACAGGGGTAAGAGATACGCAGTATTTT.

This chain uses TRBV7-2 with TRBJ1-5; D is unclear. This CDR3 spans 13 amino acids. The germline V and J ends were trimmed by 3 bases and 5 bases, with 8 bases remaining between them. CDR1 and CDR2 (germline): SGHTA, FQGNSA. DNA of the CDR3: TGTGCCAGCAGCTTCTGGGGAGATCAGCCCCAGCATTTT. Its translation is CASSFWGDQPQHF.

CDR3 in DNA: TGCGCCAGCAGCCAAGCGGGGACAGGGGCCCTCTCTGGAAACACCATATATTTT. It translates to CASSQAGTGALSGNTIYF. The chain carries TRBV4-1 and TRBJ1-3, with 10 bases fitting TRBD1. Germline CDR1 and CDR2: MGHRA and YSYEKL. J was trimmed by 0 bases and V by 1 base; bases with no gene match: 6. The CDR3 contains 18 residues.

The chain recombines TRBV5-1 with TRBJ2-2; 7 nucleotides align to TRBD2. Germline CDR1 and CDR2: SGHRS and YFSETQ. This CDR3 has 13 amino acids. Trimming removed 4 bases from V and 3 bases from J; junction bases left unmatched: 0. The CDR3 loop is CASSRGDTGELFF. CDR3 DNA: TGCGCCAGCAGCCGGGGGGACACCGGGGAGCTGTTTTTT.

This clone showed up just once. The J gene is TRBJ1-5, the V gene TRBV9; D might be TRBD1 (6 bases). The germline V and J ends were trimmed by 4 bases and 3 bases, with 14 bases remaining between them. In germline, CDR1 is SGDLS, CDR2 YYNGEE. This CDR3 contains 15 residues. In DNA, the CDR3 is TGTGCCAGCAGCTCCGGAGGACAGCCCAATCAGCCCCAGCATTTT. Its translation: CASSSGGQPNQPQHF.

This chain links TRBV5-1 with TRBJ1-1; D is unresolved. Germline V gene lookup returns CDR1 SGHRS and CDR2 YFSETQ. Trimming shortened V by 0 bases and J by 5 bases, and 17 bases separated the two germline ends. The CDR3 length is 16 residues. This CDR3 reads CASSLGPTQAGTEAFF. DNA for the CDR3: TGCGCCAGCAGCTTGGGACCGACACAAGCGGGTACTGAAGCTTTCTTT.

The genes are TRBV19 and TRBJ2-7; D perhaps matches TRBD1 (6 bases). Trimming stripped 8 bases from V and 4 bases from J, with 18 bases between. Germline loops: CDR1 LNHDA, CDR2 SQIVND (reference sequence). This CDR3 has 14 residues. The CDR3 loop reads CASAKPDSIYEQYF. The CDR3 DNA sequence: TGTGCCAGTGCAAAACCGGACAGTATTTACGAGCAGTACTTC.

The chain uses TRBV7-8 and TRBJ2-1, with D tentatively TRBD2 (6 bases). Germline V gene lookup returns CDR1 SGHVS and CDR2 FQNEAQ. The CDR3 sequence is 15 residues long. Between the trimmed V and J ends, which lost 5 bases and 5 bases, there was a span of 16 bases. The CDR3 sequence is CASSRGAARNNEQFF. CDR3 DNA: TGTGCCAGCAGCCGCGGGGCTGCTCGGAACAATGAGCAGTTCTTC.

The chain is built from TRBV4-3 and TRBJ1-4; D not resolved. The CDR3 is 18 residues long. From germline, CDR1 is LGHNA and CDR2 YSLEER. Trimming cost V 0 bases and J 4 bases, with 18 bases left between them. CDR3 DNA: TGCGCCAGCAGCCAAGAGGCGGTGGCGGAGACCTTTAATGAAAAACTGTTTTTT. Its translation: CASSQEAVAETFNEKLFF.

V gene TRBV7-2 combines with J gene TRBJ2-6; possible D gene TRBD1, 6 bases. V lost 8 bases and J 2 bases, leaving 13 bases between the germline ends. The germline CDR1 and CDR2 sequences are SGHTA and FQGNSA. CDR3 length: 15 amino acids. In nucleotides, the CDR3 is TGTGCCAGCGAGGGACAAACTACTGGGGCCAACGTCCTGACTTTC. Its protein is CASEGQTTGANVLTF.